These 12 T cell receptor beta chains share one sample of origin, sequenced in a study of cytomegalovirus exposure and HLA in healthy donors (dated by TCRdb to 2015 to 2018). Preparation of the library involved the immunoSEQ multiplex PCR assay. For the multiplex PCR, a mixture combining 60 forward primers for TCR Vbeta segments and 13 reverse primers for TCR Jbeta segments was used. TCRdb stores this immuneACCESS table with in-frame sequences only. Part of the clones is absent; in the studies checked, under half of the shortfall reflects unresolved V genes, and no reason is known for the rest. In this sample the table shows approximately 130,000 clones, 65% to 90% of which occur a single time. The top ten constitute approximately 2.6% of the sample. The sequencing input was PBMCs. The receptors were sampled from a man aged 50-59 years in good health and CMV-seronegative.

This chain uses TRBV6-1 with TRBJ2-5; TRBD2 matches at 12 bases. J lost 2 bases, V lost 6 bases, and 4 bases had no gene match. The CDR3 has 15 amino acids. The germline V gene has CDR1 MNHNS and CDR2 SASEGT. The CDR3 nucleotides are TGTGCCAGCAGCGCTAGCGGGGGGGGGCAAGAGACCCAGTACTTC. It yields the protein CASSASGGGQETQYF.

The DNA of the CDR3 is TGCGCCAGCAGCTTGACCAGGGGATTTTTTCTCGAGCAGTTCTTC. Amino acid sequence: CASSLTRGFFLEQFF. V and J are TRBV5-1 and TRBJ2-1; perhaps TRBD1 as D (6 bases). CDR1 is SGHRS and CDR2 is YFSETQ in the germline V gene. This CDR3 contains 15 residues. V lost 1 base and J 10 bases, leaving 18 bases between the germline ends.

The CDR3 protein is CASSVSETTYGYTF. CDR3 coding DNA: TGTGCCAGCAGCGTCTCTGAGACAACCTATGGCTACACCTTC. V is TRBV9 and J is TRBJ1-2; D unresolved. The CDR3 is 14 amino acids. V lost 2 bases, J lost 4 bases, and 12 bases lay in between. Germline CDR1 and CDR2: SGDLS and YYNGEE.

This clone was seen only a few times. The chain uses TRBV6-6 and TRBJ2-5; TRBD2 aligns across 7 bases. Germline CDR1 MNHNY, CDR2 SVGAGI (reference sequence). With 2 bases clipped from V and 5 bases from J, the junction kept 5 bases outside the gene matches. CDR3 size: 14 residues. The CDR3 sequence: CASSYPTSAETQYF. Here the CDR3 DNA reads TGTGCCAGCAGTTACCCAACTAGCGCGGAGACCCAGTACTTC.

The chain combines TRBV29-1 with TRBJ2-1; D is perhaps TRBD1 (6 bases). V shed 4 bases and J shed 16 bases, with 14 bases lying between them. The CDR3 covers 10 residues. Germline V gives CDR1 SQVTM, CDR2 ANQGSEA. CDR3 residues: CSVAATGSFF. For the CDR3, the DNA is TGCAGCGTTGCCGCGACAGGTTCTTTCTTC.

This chain joins TRBV7-9 and TRBJ1-6, with 10 bases aligning to TRBD1. The CDR3 has 16 amino acids. V dropped 1 base and J dropped 10; count of bases not matched to a gene: 7. Looked up from germline, CDR1 is SEHNR and CDR2 is FQNEAQ (reference sequence). The CDR3 loop reads CASSLGTGGEGSPLHF. The DNA of the CDR3 is TGTGCCAGCAGCTTAGGGACAGGGGGAGAAGGATCACCCCTCCACTTT.

The chain employs TRBV7-8 and TRBJ2-3; 13 bases align to TRBD2. The germline gives CDR1 SGHVS, CDR2 FQNEAQ. V dropped 5 bases and J dropped 2; count of bases not matched to a gene: 7. CDR3 size: 17 residues. Here the CDR3 reads CASSPETSGGPTDTQYF. For the CDR3, the DNA is TGTGCCAGCAGCCCCGAGACTAGCGGGGGGCCCACAGATACGCAGTATTTT.

The V and J genes are TRBV18 and TRBJ1-1, with D possibly being TRBD1 (5 bases). Germline lookup yields CDR1 KGHSH and CDR2 LQKENI. This CDR3 is 17 amino acids long. Trimming took off 5 bases at V and 0 bases at J, with 19 bases between the two ends. The chain's CDR3 is CASSFLGHVVMNTEAFF. CDR3 DNA: TGTGCCAGCTCATTCCTCGGACATGTTGTTATGAACACTGAAGCTTTCTTT.

The chain uses TRBV7-3 and TRBJ2-2; maybe TRBD2 (6 bases). The germline V gene has CDR1 SGHTA and CDR2 FQGTGA. V was clipped by 7 bases and J by 7 bases, with 13 bases between them. The CDR3 has 13 residues. The CDR3 coding sequence is TGTGCCAGCACCTCAACCGGGGGCGGGGAGCTGTTTTTT. Protein product: CASTSTGGGELFF.

The chain combines TRBV6-1 with TRBJ2-3, with a possible D match to TRBD2 (7 bases). The V end was cut by 11 bases, the J end by 3 bases, with 18 bases between. The CDR3 has 14 amino acids. Germline assignment: CDR1 MNHNS and CDR2 SASEGT. The CDR3 here is CAGGAQRWTDTQYF. CDR3 coding DNA: TGTGCCGGGGGGGCACAAAGATGGACAGATACGCAGTATTTT.

The chain combines TRBV6-5 with TRBJ1-2; D is uncertain. Deletions cut 2 bases from V and 0 bases from J, with 10 bases between. Germline V gives CDR1 MNHEY, CDR2 SVGAGI. The CDR3 totals 15 residues. CDR3 sequence (DNA): TGTGCCAGCAGTTACCTCGCCGCAGCTAACTATGGCTACACCTTC. Translated: CASSYLAAANYGYTF.

Worth noting for this clone: This specimen includes other DNA sequences encoding the same CDR3. The chain links TRBV5-5 to TRBJ1-1; D is undetermined. Trimming left V 0 bases short and J 1 base short, with 4 bases between. Germline CDR1 SGHKS, CDR2 YYEKEE (reference sequence). The CDR3 loop spans 13 amino acids. The CDR3 coding sequence is TGTGCCAGCAGCTTGGGAGGGAACACTGAAGCTTTCTTT. Translated: CASSLGGNTEAFF.